The 25 T cell receptor beta chains listed next were all sequenced from one sample in a study of T cell changes during pregnancy in multiple sclerosis. The data were produced by immunoSEQ multiplex PCR, yet TCRdb's version contains in-frame clones alone and is incomplete. The sample consists of 100,000 or so clones, around 94% of them appearing once. Sequenced here: peripheral blood, sampled in the second trimester of pregnancy. These receptors all stem from a female donor with multiple sclerosis, enrolled in a pregnancy study.

The chain employs TRBV7-7 and TRBJ1-3, with TRBD1 identical over 7 bases. J lost 0 bases, V lost 3 bases, and 2 bases had no gene match. The CDR3 loop spans 15 amino acids. Germline-derived CDR1 and CDR2 are SSHAT and FNYEAQ (reference sequence). CDR3 bases: TGTGCCAGCAGCTTGGACAGGAGCTCTGGAAACACCATATATTTT. Translation gives CASSLDRSSGNTIYF.

This clone appeared a single time. The V and J genes are TRBV7-2 and TRBJ2-7; 7 bases fit TRBD1. The CDR3 length is 15 residues. V lost 3 bases, J lost 6 bases, and 11 bases stayed unmatched. The germline gives CDR1 SGHTA, CDR2 FQGNSA. CDR3 region: CASSLVGYRGVEQYF. The CDR3 nucleotides read TGTGCCAGCAGCTTGGTAGGATACAGGGGAGTCGAGCAGTACTTC. Together with reference TRBV7-2 and TRBJ2-7, the CDR3 gives the full variable domain: GAGVSQSPSNKVTEKGKDVELRCDPISGHTALYWYRQSLGQGLEFLIYFQGNSAPDKSGLPSDRFSAERTGGSVSTLTIQRTQQEDSAVYLCASSLVGYRGVEQYFGPGTRLTVT.

The chain links TRBV28 to TRBJ1-5; 8 bases fit TRBD1. The CDR3 has 15 amino acids. Looked up from germline, CDR1 is MDHEN and CDR2 is SYDVKM. V dropped 6 bases and J dropped 6; count of bases not matched to a gene: 10. CDR3 coding DNA: TGTGCCAGCAGAGACCGACAGGGGTTTCTTCAGCCCCAGCATTTT. Residues: CASRDRQGFLQPQHF.

The chain combines TRBV5-1 with TRBJ2-2; tentative D call: TRBD1 (6 bases). Germline V gives CDR1 SGHRS, CDR2 YFSETQ. Trimming took off 0 bases at V and 3 bases at J, with 18 bases between the two ends. The CDR3 totals 18 residues. CDR3 DNA: TGCGCCAGCAGCTTGGTGGGTCCCCAGGACAGCTACACCGGGGAGCTGTTTTTT. Protein sequence: CASSLVGPQDSYTGELFF.

The chain uses TRBV7-3 and TRBJ1-1; D possibly corresponds to TRBD1 (5 bases). The germline CDR1 and CDR2 sequences are SGHTA and FQGTGA. V gave up 5 bases and J gave up 4 bases, with 11 bases separating them. The CDR3 length is 13 residues. The CDR3 spells CASSPAGGTEAFF. DNA for the CDR3: TGTGCCAGCAGCCCTGCGGGGGGCACTGAAGCTTTCTTT.

This clone was seen more than once but under ten times. This chain joins TRBV19 and TRBJ1-1; TRBD1 matches 7 bases. The CDR3 totals 15 residues. J lost 1 base, V lost 1 base, and 3 bases had no gene match. Germline V gives CDR1 LNHDA, CDR2 SQIVND (reference sequence). The CDR3 loop reads CASSIVGTANTEAFF. In nucleotides, the CDR3 is TGTGCCAGTAGTATAGTTGGGACAGCGAACACTGAAGCTTTCTTT.

The table lists this clone with a count of one. The chain uses TRBV9 and TRBJ2-2, with TRBD2 matching 12 bases. Looked up from germline, CDR1 is SGDLS and CDR2 is YYNGEE. This CDR3 has 17 residues. V gave up 4 bases and J gave up 7 bases; unmatched junction bases: 11. This CDR3 reads CASSPLAGGQGIGELFF. CDR3 nucleotides: TGTGCCAGCAGCCCCCTAGCGGGGGGGCAGGGGATCGGGGAGCTGTTTTTT.

The V gene is TRBV5-1, the J gene TRBJ1-1; the D is unclear. The CDR3 sequence is 14 residues long. V was trimmed by 0 bases and J by 2 bases, leaving 8 bases between them. CDR1 is SGHRS, CDR2 YFSETQ, per germline. The CDR3 loop reads CASSLGSSNTEAFF. The CDR3 region has the DNA TGCGCCAGCAGCTTGGGGAGCTCAAACACTGAAGCTTTCTTT.

The chain uses TRBV14 and TRBJ2-2; 7 bases fit TRBD2. CDR3 size: 16 residues. Per germline, CDR1 SGHDN and CDR2 FVKESK. V was clipped by 4 bases and J by 0 bases; unmatched bases: 5. In DNA, the CDR3 is TGTGCCAGCAGCCGATTGAGCGGGGCGAACACCGGGGAGCTGTTTTTT. It codes for CASSRLSGANTGELFF.

The chain uses TRBV11-1 and TRBJ1-1, with a tentative D call TRBD1 (6 bases). Germline-derived CDR1 and CDR2 are SGHAT and FQDESV (reference sequence). Trimming took off 4 bases at V and 1 base at J, with 10 bases between the two ends. The CDR3 has 14 residues. CDR3: CASSSGTPNTEAFF. The CDR3 DNA follows: TGTGCCAGCAGCTCCGGGACACCGAACACTGAAGCTTTCTTT.

This chain uses TRBV11-2 with TRBJ1-1; maybe TRBD1 (6 bases). Deletions cut 0 bases from V and 10 bases from J, with 15 bases between. CDR3 length: 14 amino acids. Looked up from germline, CDR1 is SGHAT and CDR2 is FQNNGV. The CDR3 protein is CASSLETDRRRAFF. DNA of the CDR3: TGTGCCAGCAGCTTAGAGACTGACAGGAGACGAGCTTTCTTT.

The chain couples TRBV7-6 to TRBJ2-3; 11 bases map to TRBD2. The germline gives CDR1 SGHVS, CDR2 FNYEAQ. This CDR3 is 20 amino acids long. V was pared by 5 bases and J by 0 bases, with 16 bases of the junction left unmatched. Here the CDR3 DNA reads TGTGCCAGCAGCCAAAGCCCCCGGCCGGGACTAGCGGCTAGCACAGATACGCAGTATTTT. Protein: CASSQSPRPGLAASTDTQYF.

The chain couples TRBV7-3 to TRBJ2-5, with D perhaps matching TRBD1 (5 bases). V lost 6 bases and J 1 base, leaving 9 bases between the germline ends. The CDR3 consists of 13 residues. From germline, CDR1 is SGHTA and CDR2 FQGTGA. CDR3 nucleotide sequence: TGTGCCAGCAGTAGACAGTCCCAAGAGACCCAGTACTTC. This sequence encodes CASSRQSQETQYF.

The rearrangement links TRBV19 to TRBJ1-4, with TRBD1 identical over 8 bases. Germline loops: CDR1 LNHDA, CDR2 SQIVND (reference sequence). This CDR3 comprises 17 residues. The J segment lost 2 bases and the V segment lost 0 bases, leaving 5 bases of the junction unmatched. The CDR3 sequence: CASSIDLRQGTNEKLFF. The CDR3, as DNA: TGTGCCAGTAGTATAGATCTCCGACAGGGGACTAATGAAAAACTGTTTTTT.

With respect to this clone: Within the sample, other DNA sequences also encode this same CDR3. The chain carries TRBV5-1 and TRBJ2-2; the D gene is possibly TRBD1 (6 bases). V was clipped by 0 bases and J by 5 bases, with 8 bases between them. Germline V gives CDR1 SGHRS, CDR2 YFSETQ. The length of the CDR3 is 14 residues. The CDR3 sequence is CASSLVQGTGELFF. The CDR3 DNA reads TGCGCCAGCAGCTTGGTACAGGGAACCGGGGAGCTGTTTTTT.

CDR3 in amino acids: CASSILRNTGELFF. CDR3 DNA: TGTGCCAGTAGTATTCTCAGGAACACCGGGGAGCTGTTTTTT. This chain connects TRBV19 to TRBJ2-2; D uncertain. Germline CDR1 LNHDA, CDR2 SQIVND (reference sequence). The CDR3 loop spans 14 amino acids. V was pared by 3 bases and J by 1 base, with 6 bases between. Full variable domain (rest looked up from reference TRBV19 and TRBJ2-2): DGGITQSPKYLFRKEGQNVTLSCEQNLNHDAMYWYRQDPGQGLRLIYYSQIVNDFQKGDIAEGYSVSREKKESFPLTVTSAQKNPTAFYLCASSILRNTGELFFGEGSRLTVL.

This sequence joins TRBV5-1 and TRBJ1-1, with D uncertain. The CDR3 loop spans 14 amino acids. The V end was cut by 3 bases, the J end by 4 bases, with 13 bases between. CDR1 SGHRS and CDR2 YFSETQ come from the germline V gene. CDR3 sequence: CASSSEARGTEAFF. DNA for the CDR3: TGCGCCAGCAGCTCCGAGGCTCGGGGCACTGAAGCTTTCTTT.

This chain joins TRBV30 and TRBJ2-7; 9 positions match TRBD1. CDR3 size: 13 residues. V trimming: 2 bases; J trimming: 9 bases; junction bases outside the gene matches: 8. The germline V gene encodes CDR1 GTSNPN and CDR2 SVGIG (reference sequence). The CDR3 nucleotides are TGTGCCTGGAGTAGGGGGGACAGGGCCGTGCAGTACTTC. It is translated as CAWSRGDRAVQYF.

This clone was seen a few times. CDR3 sequence (DNA): TGTGCCAGCAGCTTAGCGTGGCAGGTGATCTACAATGAGCAGTTCTTC. This sequence encodes CASSLAWQVIYNEQFF. V usage is TRBV7-2 and J usage is TRBJ2-1, with D hard to call. The CDR3 is made up of 16 amino acids. CDR1 and CDR2 from the germline V gene are SGHTA and FQGNSA. V lost 0 bases and J lost 3, with 12 bases in between.

The rearrangement joins TRBV9 to TRBJ2-2; TRBD2 agrees at 8 bases. This CDR3 is 16 amino acids long. Trimming took 2 bases from V and 1 from J; bases not matched to a gene: 4. The germline CDR1 and CDR2 sequences are SGDLS and YYNGEE. The CDR3 here is CASSVATSENTGELFF. For the CDR3, the DNA is TGTGCCAGCAGCGTGGCGACTAGCGAGAACACCGGGGAGCTGTTTTTT.

This clone occurred once. This chain links TRBV10-2 with TRBJ2-7; 10 nucleotides align to TRBD2. The germline gives CDR1 WSHSY, CDR2 SAAADI. The CDR3 extends over 13 amino acids. Trimming took 2 bases from V and 7 from J; bases not matched to a gene: 2. DNA for the CDR3: TGCGCCAGCAGTGAGACTAGCGGGACTGAGCAGTACTTC. Translated: CASSETSGTEQYF.

V usage is TRBV5-1 and J usage is TRBJ2-7; 7 bases map to TRBD1. Germline V gene lookup returns CDR1 SGHRS and CDR2 YFSETQ. J gave up 2 bases and V 2 bases, and 4 bases lay outside the gene matches. The length of the CDR3 is 14 residues. The CDR3 here is CASSLQGTAYEQYF. The CDR3 nucleotides are TGCGCCAGCAGCTTACAGGGGACAGCCTACGAGCAGTACTTC. Full variable domain (missing parts from reference TRBV5-1 and TRBJ2-7): KAGVTQTPRYLIKTRGQQVTLSCSPISGHRSVSWYQQTPGQGLQFLFEYFSETQRNKGNFPGRFSGRQFSNSRSEMNVSTLELGDSALYLCASSLQGTAYEQYFGPGTRLTVT.

The sample holds a few counts of this clone. The chain recombines TRBV4-1 with TRBJ1-2, with 8 nucleotides matching TRBD1. Per germline, CDR1 MGHRA and CDR2 YSYEKL. The CDR3 sequence is 14 residues long. V was clipped by 3 bases and J by 7 bases; unmatched bases: 7. CDR3 DNA: TGCGCCAGCAGCCACGCGGACAGGGTGGGTGGCTACACCTTC. Translating it yields CASSHADRVGGYTF.

The chain joins TRBV6-4 to TRBJ1-5, with D perhaps TRBD1 (5 bases). This CDR3 contains 16 residues. Germline V CDR1 and CDR2: MRHNA, SNTAGT. The germline V and J ends were trimmed by 0 bases and 6 bases, with 15 bases remaining between them. The CDR3 DNA follows: TGTGCCAGCAGTGACTCAACCAGGGTGGATAGTCAGCCCCAGCATTTT. Residues: CASSDSTRVDSQPQHF.

The V call is TRBV9, the J call TRBJ2-1; D may be TRBD1 (5 bases). The germline CDR1 and CDR2 sequences are SGDLS and YYNGEE. This CDR3 is built from 14 residues. The ends were cut back, 0 bases at V and 5 bases at J, with 9 bases in the middle. CDR3 sequence reads: CASSVGDSHNEQFF. The CDR3 nucleotides are TGTGCCAGCAGCGTAGGCGACAGTCACAATGAGCAGTTCTTC.